These T cell receptor beta chains were read from a single sample in a study of beta chain features in type 1 diabetes. The assay was immunoSEQ multiplex PCR, and TCRdb's table has in-frame clones only and misses some. This sample has some 360,000 clones, with about 18% found just once. Sequencing was done on a sample of naive CD4+ T cells from blood. Every receptor here comes from a young woman in good health. The CDR3 runs from the conserved cysteine through the conserved F or W. Fields, in order: V gene, J gene, CDR3 protein.

TRBV9	TRBJ1-3	CASSVAGQASGNTIYF
TRBV5-1	TRBJ2-1	CASSLGLENEQFF
TRBV7-2	TRBJ1-4	CASSLGALEKLFF
TRBV5-4	TRBJ2-1	CASSSGQEEQFF
TRBV18	TRBJ2-2	CASSPPTGANRANTGELFF
TRBV4-1	TRBJ2-1	CASSQTREVNEQFF
TRBV28	TRBJ2-7	CASSLGQPKQYF
TRBV5-4	TRBJ2-1	CASSPTGTMNNNEQFF
TRBV9	TRBJ2-2	CASSRNRNTGELFF
TRBV18	TRBJ2-4	CASSPPLGVAKNIQYF
TRBV5-1	TRBJ2-3	CASSLDRVDTQYF
TRBV6-6	TRBJ2-7	CASRPPGQGYEQYF
TRBV5-1	TRBJ1-2	CASSWDTQGTYGYTF
TRBV27	TRBJ1-5	CASSLSSWAGSNQPQHF
TRBV5-1	TRBJ2-1	CASTGTSGTNEQFF
TRBV7-9	TRBJ2-3	CATTGPSSTDTQYF
TRBV4-3	TRBJ1-2	CASSQDDSRFYGYTF
TRBV5-1	TRBJ2-1	CASWLDFTYNEQFF
TRBV7-2	TRBJ2-3	CASTIPPVDTQYF
TRBV19	TRBJ1-1	CASSIEGGAFF
TRBV5-1	TRBJ2-1	CASSRLAGARNEQFF
TRBV7-3	TRBJ1-6	CASRWGGIWSPLHF